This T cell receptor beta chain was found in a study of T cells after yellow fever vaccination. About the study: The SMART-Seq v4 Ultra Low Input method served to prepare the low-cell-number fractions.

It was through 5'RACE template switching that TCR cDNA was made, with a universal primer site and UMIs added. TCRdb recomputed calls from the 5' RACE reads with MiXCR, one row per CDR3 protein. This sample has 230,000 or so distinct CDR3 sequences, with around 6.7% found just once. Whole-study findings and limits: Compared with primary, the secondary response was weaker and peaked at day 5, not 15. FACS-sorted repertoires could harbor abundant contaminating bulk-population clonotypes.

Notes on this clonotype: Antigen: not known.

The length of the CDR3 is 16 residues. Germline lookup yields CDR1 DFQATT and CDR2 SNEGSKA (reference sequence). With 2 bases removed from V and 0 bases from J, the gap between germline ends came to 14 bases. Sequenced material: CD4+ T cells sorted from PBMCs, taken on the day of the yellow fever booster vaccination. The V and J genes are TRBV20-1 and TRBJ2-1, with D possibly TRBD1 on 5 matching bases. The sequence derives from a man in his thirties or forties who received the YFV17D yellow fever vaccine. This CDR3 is CSARSLRQSSYNEQFF. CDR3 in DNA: TGCAGTGCTAGATCATTGAGACAGAGCTCCTACAATGAGCAGTTCTTC.